Listed here is a single TCR beta chain. This clone occurred a few times. The clone's antigen remains unknown. Within one base of it there is no much larger clone, and no base qualities were kept. Each collaborating institution followed its own protocols to collect whole blood in K2EDTA tubes. For TCRbeta analysis, collaborator samples were shipped as frozen whole blood, as isolated PBMCs, or as DNA extracted from either sample type. TCRbeta CDR3 regions were amplified from genomic DNA by means of the immunoSEQ Assay, a bias-controlled multiplex PCR. On the authors' methods: The number of nucleated cells in each sample was estimated by amplification of reference gene primers within the assay. Sequence reads were collapsed and filtered to measure the absolute abundance of every unique TCRbeta CDR3 rearrangement. For each sample, productive Simpson clonality was calculated as the square root of Simpson's diversity index over productive rearrangements. The table was pulled from immuneACCESS by TCRdb, which kept in-frame rearrangements only. Such tables lose some clones; where checked, under half of the loss comes from unresolved V genes, and the rest has no known cause. V and J calls and clone size are as listed in that table; D and trimming were resolved from the DNA. This sample holds 170,000 or so clones; roughly 85% were observed only once. The ten most abundant clones make up roughly 25% of the sample.

This entry comes from a study of blood T cell repertoires in COVID-19 (dated by TCRdb to 2020 to 2022). For the wider study: The collaborator samples originated in the United States, Italy and Spain and spanned the acute and convalescent phases of COVID-19. The material from the prospective study consisted of cDNA or gDNA derived from T cells, B-cell-depleted T cells, or PBMCs. Deeply sampled blood TCRbeta repertoires from subjects exposed to, actively infected with, or recovered from COVID-19 were included in the dataset. The repertoires were made available in a free public database intended to serve as a resource for research on the immune response to SARS-CoV-2. The samples were drawn from the first 160 participants of the ongoing ImmuneRACE study and from more than 1,000 subjects provided by 6 global collaborators. Sample metadata almost always included a de-identified subject ID, COVID-19 status, age in years and sex. Where available, HLA class I and class II types were obtained from metadata supplied by the sample provider rather than from assay-based typing.

Results the study describes overall, beyond this receptor: The amount of clinical and demographic metadata varied by source and participant and was provided uncurated.

Trimming takes 5 bases off V and 3 bases off J; junction bases not matched to a gene: 10. Measured from the cysteine to the phenylalanine, the CDR3 is 17 residues long. Only the CDR3 region is kept as DNA, spanning 51 bases read in frame from base 1. According to the germline V gene (reference sequence), CDR1 reads MNHEY and CDR2 reads SMNVEV. The sample taken for sequencing was peripheral blood. The origin of this receptor is a woman in her 70s with acute or convalescent COVID-19. Recombination connected TRBV27 to TRBJ2-1; 10 of the junction bases match TRBD2. The DNA reads TGTGCCAGCAGTCCTCGGAAAAGCGGGAGGGACTACAATGAGCAGTTCTTC. Its coded protein is CASSPRKSGRDYNEQFF.